A selection of T cell receptor beta chains follows, all from one sample in a study of CD8 T cells in Susac syndrome. TCRdb re-derived calls from the immunoSEQ multiplex PCR reads in MiXCR, one entry per CDR3 protein. Among hundreds of thousands of distinct CDR3 sequences listed, around 85% were seen once. The sequencing input was CD8+ T cells from PBMCs. The receptors stem from a human donor with multiple sclerosis. Both conserved end residues are part of each CDR3. Fields, in order: V gene, J gene, clone size, D gene, CDR3 protein, CDR3 DNA. D genes are given only for firm matches. Clone size, where shown, is once, few, many, or a class for clones that have expanded.

v_gene: TRBV15
j_gene: TRBJ2-2
abundance: .
d_gene: .
CDR3aa: CATIRGTGELFF
CDR3nt: TGTGCCACCATTCGAGGCACCGGGGAGCTGTTTTTT

v_gene: TRBV13
j_gene: TRBJ2-2
abundance: .
d_gene: .
CDR3aa: CASSFSGTENTGELFF
CDR3nt: TGTGCCAGCAGCTTCAGCGGAACTGAGAACACCGGGGAGCTGTTTTTT

v_gene: TRBV4-2
j_gene: TRBJ2-7
abundance: .
d_gene: .
CDR3aa: CASSLPFGESSYEQYF
CDR3nt: TGTGCCAGCAGCCTCCCGTTCGGGGAAAGCTCCTACGAGCAGTACTTC

v_gene: TRBV12-3/TRBV12-4
j_gene: TRBJ1-2
abundance: .
d_gene: .
CDR3aa: CASRLPGYYGYTF
CDR3nt: TGTGCCAGCAGGTTACCGGGATACTATGGCTACACCTTC

v_gene: TRBV2
j_gene: TRBJ1-4
abundance: .
d_gene: .
CDR3aa: CASSEGGTTNEKLFF
CDR3nt: TGTGCCAGCAGTGAAGGGGGAACGACTAATGAAAAACTGTTTTTT

v_gene: TRBV2
j_gene: TRBJ2-3
abundance: .
d_gene: .
CDR3aa: CASSPPESTDTQYF
CDR3nt: TGTGCCAGCAGTCCACCCGAAAGCACAGATACGCAGTATTTT

v_gene: TRBV6-1
j_gene: TRBJ1-5
abundance: once
d_gene: .
CDR3aa: CASSDLRGANQPQLF
CDR3nt: TGTGCCAGCAGTGATCTGCGCGGGGCAAATCAGCCCCAGCTTTTT

v_gene: TRBV6-1
j_gene: TRBJ1-1
abundance: .
d_gene: .
CDR3aa: CASVTGAEAFF
CDR3nt: TGTGCCAGCGTGACTGGGGCTGAAGCTTTCTTT

v_gene: TRBV11-2
j_gene: TRBJ2-3
abundance: .
d_gene: TRBD2
CDR3aa: CASSYYSGSGTDTQYF
CDR3nt: TGTGCCAGCAGCTATTATAGCGGGAGTGGCACAGATACGCAGTATTTT

v_gene: TRBV6-6
j_gene: TRBJ2-1
abundance: .
d_gene: .
CDR3aa: CASNSDTYNEQFF
CDR3nt: TGTGCCAGCAATTCGGATACCTACAATGAGCAGTTCTTC

v_gene: TRBV5-1
j_gene: TRBJ1-1
abundance: once
d_gene: .
CDR3aa: CASSESSLSNTEAFF
CDR3nt: TGCGCCAGCAGCGAGAGTAGTTTATCGAACACTGAAGCTTTCTTT

v_gene: TRBV15
j_gene: TRBJ1-1
abundance: few
d_gene: .
CDR3aa: CATSRDRGNTEAFF
CDR3nt: TGTGCCACCAGCAGAGATCGAGGAAACACTGAAGCTTTCTTT

v_gene: TRBV5-1
j_gene: TRBJ2-5
abundance: .
d_gene: .
CDR3aa: CASSPTGAGETQYF
CDR3nt: TGCGCCAGCAGCCCGACGGGGGCGGGGGAGACCCAGTACTTC

v_gene: TRBV29-1
j_gene: TRBJ2-3
abundance: few
d_gene: .
CDR3aa: CSVETLGFTDTQYF
CDR3nt: TGCAGCGTTGAAACTTTAGGCTTCACGGATACGCAGTATTTT

v_gene: TRBV6-6
j_gene: TRBJ1-1
abundance: .
d_gene: .
CDR3aa: CASSYGQRLNTEAFF
CDR3nt: TGTGCCAGCAGTTATGGCCAGCGTCTGAACACTGAAGCTTTCTTT

v_gene: TRBV30
j_gene: TRBJ2-7
abundance: .
d_gene: .
CDR3aa: CAWSWRERGSYEQYF
CDR3nt: TGTGCCTGGAGTTGGCGAGAGAGGGGCTCCTACGAGCAGTACTTC

v_gene: TRBV5-6
j_gene: TRBJ1-1
abundance: .
d_gene: .
CDR3aa: CASSRNWGRPEAFF
CDR3nt: TGTGCCAGCAGCCGTAATTGGGGAAGACCTGAAGCTTTCTTT

v_gene: TRBV24-1
j_gene: TRBJ2-2
abundance: .
d_gene: TRBD1
CDR3aa: CATSYRGGNTGELFF
CDR3nt: TGTGCCACCAGTTACAGGGGCGGGAACACCGGGGAGCTGTTTTTT

v_gene: TRBV5-1
j_gene: TRBJ1-4
abundance: .
d_gene: .
CDR3aa: CASSSRSSGANEKLFF
CDR3nt: TGCGCCAGCAGCTCCCGATCTAGCGGGGCTAATGAAAAACTGTTTTTT

v_gene: TRBV2
j_gene: TRBJ1-1
abundance: .
d_gene: .
CDR3aa: CASRPDTAAEAFF
CDR3nt: TGTGCCAGCAGGCCCGACACTGCGGCTGAAGCTTTCTTT

v_gene: TRBV30
j_gene: TRBJ1-6
abundance: .
d_gene: .
CDR3aa: CAWSDLGPYNSPLHF
CDR3nt: TGTGCCTGGAGTGATCTAGGGCCCTATAATTCACCCCTCCACTTT

v_gene: TRBV20-1
j_gene: TRBJ2-7
abundance: .
d_gene: TRBD1
CDR3aa: CSARDRGLGEQYF
CDR3nt: TGCAGTGCTAGAGACAGGGGGTTGGGGGAGCAGTACTTC

v_gene: TRBV10-3
j_gene: TRBJ2-1
abundance: .
d_gene: TRBD2
CDR3aa: CAISESLADFYNEQFF
CDR3nt: TGTGCCATCAGTGAATCACTAGCGGACTTTTACAATGAGCAGTTCTTC

v_gene: TRBV5-1
j_gene: TRBJ2-7
abundance: .
d_gene: .
CDR3aa: CASSLESDRSYEQYF
CDR3nt: TGCGCCAGCAGCTTGGAGTCGGACCGGTCCTACGAGCAGTACTTC

v_gene: TRBV11-3
j_gene: TRBJ2-1
abundance: .
d_gene: .
CDR3aa: CASSLESADEQFF
CDR3nt: TGTGCCAGCAGCTTAGAGTCCGCAGATGAGCAGTTCTTC

v_gene: TRBV4-1
j_gene: TRBJ2-1
abundance: once
d_gene: TRBD2
CDR3aa: CASSQEAGGGYNEQFF
CDR3nt: TGCGCCAGCAGCCAAGAAGCGGGGGGCGGATACAATGAGCAGTTCTTC

v_gene: TRBV7-2
j_gene: TRBJ1-1
abundance: once
d_gene: .
CDR3aa: CASSFVEMNTEAFF
CDR3nt: TGTGCCAGCAGCTTTGTGGAGATGAACACTGAAGCTTTCTTT

v_gene: TRBV12-3/TRBV12-4
j_gene: TRBJ2-2
abundance: .
d_gene: .
CDR3aa: CASSFITRGLNTGELFF
CDR3nt: TGTGCCAGCAGTTTTATTACCCGAGGACTAAACACCGGGGAGCTGTTTTTT

v_gene: TRBV5-8
j_gene: TRBJ1-3
abundance: .
d_gene: .
CDR3aa: CASSLTSTGNTIYF
CDR3nt: TGTGCCAGCAGCTTGACGTCTACTGGAAACACCATATATTTT

v_gene: TRBV29-1
j_gene: TRBJ2-7
abundance: .
d_gene: .
CDR3aa: CSVEDWGGLFYEQYF
CDR3nt: TGCAGCGTTGAAGATTGGGGGGGGCTCTTCTACGAGCAGTACTTC

v_gene: TRBV3-1
j_gene: TRBJ2-5
abundance: few
d_gene: TRBD2
CDR3aa: CASSPGLANQETQYF
CDR3nt: TGTGCCAGCAGCCCGGGACTAGCGAACCAAGAGACCCAGTACTTC

v_gene: TRBV5-1
j_gene: TRBJ2-5
abundance: .
d_gene: .
CDR3aa: CASSLGWETPETQYF
CDR3nt: TGCGCCAGCAGCTTGGGGTGGGAGACGCCGGAGACCCAGTACTTC

v_gene: TRBV3-1
j_gene: TRBJ1-2
abundance: .
d_gene: .
CDR3aa: CASSQEGGHYGYTF
CDR3nt: TGTGCCAGCAGCCAAGAAGGAGGTCACTATGGCTACACCTTC

v_gene: TRBV7-9
j_gene: TRBJ2-1
abundance: .
d_gene: TRBD2
CDR3aa: CASSQVGTSGFNEQFF
CDR3nt: TGTGCCAGCAGCCAGGTAGGGACTAGCGGTTTCAATGAGCAGTTCTTC

v_gene: TRBV9
j_gene: TRBJ1-2
abundance: .
d_gene: TRBD1
CDR3aa: CASSGLGTGGGYTF
CDR3nt: TGTGCCAGCAGCGGCTTAGGGACAGGGGGAGGCTACACCTTC

v_gene: TRBV4-1
j_gene: TRBJ2-7
abundance: .
d_gene: TRBD1
CDR3aa: CASSQGQGNDEQYF
CDR3nt: TGCGCCAGCAGCCAAGGACAGGGGAACGACGAGCAGTACTTC

v_gene: TRBV10-3
j_gene: TRBJ1-1
abundance: .
d_gene: .
CDR3aa: CAISESYTVNTEAFF
CDR3nt: TGTGCCATCAGTGAGTCTTATACAGTGAACACTGAAGCTTTCTTT

v_gene: TRBV20-1
j_gene: TRBJ2-7
abundance: .
d_gene: TRBD2
CDR3aa: CSARTSGTFYEQYF
CDR3nt: TGCAGTGCTAGGACTAGCGGCACATTCTACGAGCAGTACTTC

v_gene: TRBV7-9
j_gene: TRBJ2-3
abundance: .
d_gene: .
CDR3aa: CASSLVLGETDTQYF
CDR3nt: TGTGCCAGCAGCTTAGTCCTCGGGGAAACAGATACGCAGTATTTT

v_gene: TRBV10-3
j_gene: TRBJ2-1
abundance: .
d_gene: TRBD2
CDR3aa: CAISVRTSGEYNEQFF
CDR3nt: TGTGCCATCAGTGTGAGGACTAGCGGGGAGTACAATGAGCAGTTCTTC

v_gene: TRBV12-3/TRBV12-4
j_gene: TRBJ2-2
abundance: .
d_gene: .
CDR3aa: CASRQGGGELFF
CDR3nt: TGTGCCAGCAGACAGGGTGGCGGGGAGCTGTTTTTT

v_gene: TRBV6-5
j_gene: TRBJ2-7
abundance: few
d_gene: .
CDR3aa: CASSYGGPREQYF
CDR3nt: TGTGCCAGCAGTTACGGCGGACCGCGCGAGCAGTACTTC

v_gene: TRBV10-1
j_gene: TRBJ2-7
abundance: .
d_gene: .
CDR3aa: CASSGTGKYYEQYF
CDR3nt: TGCGCCAGCAGTGGTACAGGAAAATACTACGAGCAGTACTTC

v_gene: TRBV27
j_gene: TRBJ1-5
abundance: .
d_gene: TRBD1
CDR3aa: CASRQLGQGWRPQHF
CDR3nt: TGTGCCAGCAGACAGTTGGGACAGGGGTGGAGGCCCCAGCATTTT

v_gene: TRBV25-1
j_gene: TRBJ2-1
abundance: .
d_gene: .
CDR3aa: CASRVTVRNEQFF
CDR3nt: TGTGCCAGCAGAGTGACAGTGAGGAATGAGCAGTTCTTC

v_gene: TRBV30
j_gene: TRBJ2-1
abundance: .
d_gene: TRBD2
CDR3aa: CAWSPSGGLNEQFF
CDR3nt: TGTGCCTGGAGTCCTAGCGGGGGCCTCAATGAGCAGTTCTTC

v_gene: TRBV6-1
j_gene: TRBJ1-5
abundance: .
d_gene: .
CDR3aa: CASSRSFGLQPHSNQPQHF
CDR3nt: TGTGCCAGCAGTAGATCATTCGGCCTCCAACCCCATAGCAATCAGCCCCAGCATTTT

v_gene: TRBV14
j_gene: TRBJ2-7
abundance: .
d_gene: .
CDR3aa: CASSPGWGETYEQYF
CDR3nt: TGTGCCAGCAGCCCCGGATGGGGGGAAACCTACGAGCAGTACTTC

v_gene: TRBV29-1
j_gene: TRBJ2-7
abundance: .
d_gene: TRBD1
CDR3aa: CSVGTPGQGYYEQYF
CDR3nt: TGCAGCGTTGGAACTCCGGGACAGGGTTACTACGAGCAGTACTTC

v_gene: TRBV4-1
j_gene: TRBJ1-1
abundance: once
d_gene: .
CDR3aa: CASSLTGLWGEAFF
CDR3nt: TGCGCCAGCAGCCTCACGGGACTCTGGGGTGAAGCTTTCTTT

v_gene: TRBV19
j_gene: TRBJ1-1
abundance: .
d_gene: .
CDR3aa: CASSTRVYTEAFF
CDR3nt: TGTGCCAGTAGTACCAGGGTCTACACTGAAGCTTTCTTT

v_gene: TRBV5-5
j_gene: TRBJ2-1
abundance: .
d_gene: .
CDR3aa: CASSLRNHNEQFF
CDR3nt: TGTGCCAGCAGCTTGCGAAATCACAATGAGCAGTTCTTC

v_gene: TRBV25-1
j_gene: TRBJ1-6
abundance: once
d_gene: .
CDR3aa: CASSDVNSPLHF
CDR3nt: TGTGCCAGCAGTGATGTCAATTCACCCCTCCACTTT

v_gene: TRBV27
j_gene: TRBJ2-1
abundance: .
d_gene: TRBD2
CDR3aa: CASSMGTSGVTEQFF
CDR3nt: TGTGCCAGCAGTATGGGGACTAGCGGTGTCACTGAGCAGTTCTTC

v_gene: TRBV20-1
j_gene: TRBJ1-1
abundance: .
d_gene: .
CDR3aa: CSARLGGNTEAFF
CDR3nt: TGCAGTGCCCGCCTGGGGGGAAACACTGAAGCTTTCTTT